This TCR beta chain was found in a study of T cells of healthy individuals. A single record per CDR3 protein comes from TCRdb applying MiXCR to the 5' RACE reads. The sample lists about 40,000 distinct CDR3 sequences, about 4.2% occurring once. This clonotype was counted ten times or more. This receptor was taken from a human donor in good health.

This chain's CDR3 is CASSNYEQYF. The CDR3 DNA reads as TGTGCCAGCAGTAACTACGAGCAGTACTTC. The rearrangement joins TRBV6-2 or TRBV6-3 to TRBJ2-7; no firm D call. V was shortened by 5 bases and J by 3 bases, with 2 bases between the two germline ends. Germline assignment: CDR1 MNHEY and CDR2 SVGEGT. The CDR3 is 10 amino acids.